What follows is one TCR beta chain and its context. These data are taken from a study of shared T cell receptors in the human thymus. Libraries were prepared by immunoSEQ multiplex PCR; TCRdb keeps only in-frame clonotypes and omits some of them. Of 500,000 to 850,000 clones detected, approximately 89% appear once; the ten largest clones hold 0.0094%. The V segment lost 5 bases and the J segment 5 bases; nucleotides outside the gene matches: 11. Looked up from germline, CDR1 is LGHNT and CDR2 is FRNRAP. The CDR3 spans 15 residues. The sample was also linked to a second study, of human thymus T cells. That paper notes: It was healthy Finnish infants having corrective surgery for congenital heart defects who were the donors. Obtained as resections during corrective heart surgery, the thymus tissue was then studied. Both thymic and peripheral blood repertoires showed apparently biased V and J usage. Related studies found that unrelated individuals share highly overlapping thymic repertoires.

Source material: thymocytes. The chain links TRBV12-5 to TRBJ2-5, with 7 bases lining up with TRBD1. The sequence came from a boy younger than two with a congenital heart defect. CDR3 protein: CASGPGTVPSETQYF. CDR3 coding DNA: TGTGCTAGTGGTCCCGGGACAGTACCTTCGGAGACCCAGTACTTC.